These T cell receptor beta chains were read from a single sample in a study of blood T cell repertoires in COVID-19. Measured with immunoSEQ multiplex PCR; TCRdb has only the in-frame clones, and not every one. The data hold about 55,000 clones, with approximately 80% observed a single time. The specimen sequenced was peripheral blood. These receptors came from a man of 80 years or more with COVID-19, enrolled during active disease. CDR3s include the opening cysteine and the closing phenylalanine or tryptophan. The D gene is left open where the match is weak. Where a row states a size, it is once, few, many or the class of an expanded clone; other rows omit it.

abundance,j_gene,d_gene,v_gene,CDR3nt,CDR3aa
few,TRBJ2-3,NA,TRBV4-1,TGCGCCAGCAGCCAAGACCCAGCGCCCTTCTCGGATACGCAGTATTTT,CASSQDPAPFSDTQYF
NA,TRBJ1-4,TRBD1,TRBV6-5,TGTGCCAGCAGATCGACAGGGGGCGATGAAAAACTGTTTTTT,CASRSTGGDEKLFF
NA,TRBJ1-4,NA,TRBV7-9,TGTGCCACTCAAGAGGTCGGGAAACTGTTTTTT,CATQEVGKLFF
NA,TRBJ1-1,TRBD1,TRBV7-9,TGTGCCAGCAGCTTAGCGCTTAGGGGGCGGACTGAAGCTTTCTTT,CASSLALRGRTEAFF
NA,TRBJ1-5,NA,TRBV2,TGTGCCTCTACTCGGGGCAATCAGCCCCAGCATTTT,CASTRGNQPQHF
NA,TRBJ2-3,NA,TRBV5-1,TGCGCCAGCAGCTTGACAGGGCCCAGCACAGATACGCAGTATTTT,CASSLTGPSTDTQYF
NA,TRBJ1-4,NA,TRBV5-8,TGTGCCAGCAGCTCAGCGACCAAGAGGCTTGGTGAAAAACTGTTTTTT,CASSSATKRLGEKLFF
NA,TRBJ1-1,TRBD1,TRBV12-3/TRBV12-4,TGTGCCAGCAGTTTTGGGACAGCCCGGACAGCTTTCTTT,CASSFGTARTAFF
NA,TRBJ1-2,NA,TRBV28,TGTGCCAGCAGTTTCCCCAGTTTAAACTATGGCTACACCTTC,CASSFPSLNYGYTF
NA,TRBJ2-1,NA,TRBV6-5,TGTGCCAGCAGGGGACACGGCTACAATGAGCAGTTCTTC,CASRGHGYNEQFF
NA,TRBJ1-3,NA,TRBV4-3,TGCGCCAGCAGCACAACCCAGTCTGGAAACACCATATATTTT,CASSTTQSGNTIYF
NA,TRBJ2-5,TRBD1,TRBV10-3,TGTGCCATCAGTGCAGGGACAGCCCAAGAGACCCAGTACTTC,CAISAGTAQETQYF
NA,TRBJ1-2,TRBD1,TRBV5-1,TGCGCCAGCAGCTTGGTGGACAGGGGGCAGGGTGGCTACACCTTC,CASSLVDRGQGGYTF
NA,TRBJ1-4,NA,TRBV6-5,TGTGCCAGCAGTTACAGGGCCCAGGGTTGGCTGTTTTTT,CASSYRAQGWLFF
NA,TRBJ1-1,NA,TRBV6-6,TGTGCCAGCAGTTACGCGGACAGATCGAACACTGAAGCTTTCTTT,CASSYADRSNTEAFF
NA,TRBJ1-1,TRBD1,TRBV27,TGTGCCAGCAGTTTCGATACTACAGGGGGGTCTCTCTTATTTACTGAAGCTTTCTTT,CASSFDTTGGSLLFTEAFF
NA,TRBJ1-2,NA,TRBV27,TGTGCCAGCAGTTCACTCTCGGGACTAATCACAGGTGGCTACACCTTC,CASSSLSGLITGGYTF
NA,TRBJ2-5,NA,TRBV19,TGTGCCAGTAGCGGTCCCCGCATGCAGACCCAGTACTTC,CASSGPRMQTQYF
once,TRBJ2-1,TRBD1,TRBV5-1,TGCGCCAGCAGCTTGGCAGCGGGACAGGGGTTGAATGAGCAGTTCTTC,CASSLAAGQGLNEQFF
NA,TRBJ1-5,NA,TRBV19,TGTGCCAGTAGTCTGGGGGGTCAGCCCCAGCATTTT,CASSLGGQPQHF